The entry below gives a single T cell receptor (beta chain) sequence along with its context. Its antigen is not yet known. Nothing much larger sits one base from this clone, and base qualities are not available. Libraries were built with 5' RACE. These reads were obtained on an Illumina HiSeq 2500. A second PCR of roughly 6 to 12 cycles was run with a J-beta primer mix and a sample-barcoded 5' primer. Each TCR beta cDNA molecule received a unique molecular identifier from a template-switch 5' adaptor carrying 12 random nucleotides. At least 2.5 million CDR3-containing paired-end reads were obtained from each sample. First-strand cDNA synthesis was performed from all RNA using the Mint cDNA synthesis kit, with priming by a TRBC-specific oligonucleotide. Following uracil-DNA glycosylase treatment, a first 18-cycle PCR with universal primers M1SS and BC2_uni_R was performed on all cDNA. The source study handled its data this way. Each sample was normalized by randomly selecting 1 million high-quality reads, each carrying a distinct molecular identifier. Instead of being binned into consensus sequences, reads that shared molecular identifiers were thrown out. MiTCR, with a Q25 quality threshold and the strictest error-elimination algorithm, was used for CDR3 identification, clonotype clustering and error correction. A nonparametric unseen species model with Euler transformation was used to estimate a lower bound on total TCR beta diversity. TCRdb ran its own pipeline on the public reads, namely fastp trimming at Q25 and MiXCR clone calling, and kept in-frame beta chains. Rows are combined by CDR3 protein, so each entry shows the most common genes and DNA. TCRdb, not the original authors, processed these V and J calls. A total of some 760,000 distinct CDR3 sequences appear in this sample, roughly 25% of them only once. Of the sample, more than 8% is held by the ten largest clones.

The data were taken from a study of blood T cells in healthy people across ages (dated by TCRdb to about 2015). With regard to the full study: Template switching captured roughly one uniquely barcoded TCR beta cDNA molecule per two T cells in model experiments. Four age groups were formed from the donors: young (average approximately 15 years), middle-aged (around 40), aged (roughly 56) and long-lived (approximately 80). The study measured age-related changes in TCR beta repertoire diversity using deep sequencing normalized with unique cDNA molecular identifiers. For two donors (one aged 18 to 30 and one aged 80 or older), the study analyzed two additional independent replicas of 1 million unique cDNA reads from the same blood draw. Summary of the overall study and its limitations: Total diversity estimates from one million sequenced T cells were considered lower bounds and underestimates. Bulk unsorted PBMC profiling prevented conclusive comparison of naive and antigen-experienced compartments. As age increased, observed TCR beta diversity per million T cells dropped in a roughly linear way, and a significant reduction was already evident by age 40. Observed TCR beta diversity correlated strongly with the percentage of naive T cells measured by flow cytometry. Compared with the aged group, the long-lived group had more naive CD4+ T cells, fewer expanded clones and increased TCR diversity, a pattern suggesting age selection. The CMV infection status of donors was not known, potentially confounding age-related changes in expanded clonotypes.

The germline V gene specifies SGHTA as CDR1 and FQGNSA as CDR2. The CDR3 spans 16 residues, from the cysteine through the phenylalanine. Kept here is only the CDR3 DNA, which spans 48 bases and is read in frame from base 1. V is cut by 2 bases and J by 2 bases, and the space between the germline ends is 13 bases. Systemically healthy Caucasian individuals from Russia, some 36 in total and aged roughly 6 to 90 years, were included as donors. Each donor gave about 10 milliliters of peripheral blood, drawn into EDTA-treated Vacutainer tubes. Ficoll-Paque density-gradient centrifugation was used to isolate PBMCs, with at least 6.5 million per sample. Total RNA was extracted from PBMCs with Trizol reagent, with at least 6 micrograms obtained per sample. The percentages of naive CD45RAhigh/CD27high T cells were determined by flow cytometry on a PBMC aliquot from every donor. These data also formed part of another study, on T cells of mothers and their children. The second paper further reports: Donors were nine systemically healthy Caucasian individuals: three mothers and their six children. cDNA synthesis used all of the extracted RNA, with approximately 1.4 ug of RNA in each 15 ul reaction. In the second PCR, the M1S primer introduced both the sample barcodes and 2-4 random nucleotides. Over 9.5 million TCR beta CDR3 reads were obtained for each mother, and 2.5 million to 3 million reads were obtained for each child. TCR recombination output is similarly shaped by thymic selection in related and unrelated pairs, with a minor effect exerted by inherited differences. Normalized repertoire overlap was always slightly but never significantly higher in related than unrelated mother-child pairs. No persistent microchimeric T cell clones were found, with a detection sensitivity of 80 to 100 clones per million clonotypes. The study used deep NGS to compare TCR beta repertoires of mothers and children, seeking features distinguishing related mother-child pairs from unrelated individuals. The mean age was 40 +/- 4 years for the mothers and about 12 +/- 4 years for the children. After adapter ligation with NEBNext reagents, the libraries were sequenced on Illumina HiSeq 2000 with 100+100 nt paired-end reads. To avoid cross-contamination, the mother libraries and the child libraries were prepared a month apart and sequenced in separate runs. Each donor had between roughly 450,000 and 2,100,000 distinct TCR beta clonotypes identified. Naive TCR beta clonotypes were estimated from low-frequency clonotypes matched to each donor's FACS-determined naive share, without sorting.

The sequencing sample was made of blood. This receptor was obtained from a boy between 10 and 17 years old in good health. Recombination joined TRBV7-2 with TRBJ2-1, and perhaps TRBD2 as D gene, on 6 matching bases. The nucleotide sequence reads as follows: TGTGCCAGCAGCTTACTCGCAGGGAGGACCTACAATGAGCAGTTCTTC. It encodes CASSLLAGRTYNEQFF.